This T cell receptor beta chain was retrieved from a study of human T cells and chemical hapten exposure. During construction of the library, unique molecular identifiers were attached to individual cDNA molecules for quantitative, reproducible TCR counting. TCRdb re-called the RACE reads through MiXCR, storing one row per CDR3 protein. Of 330,000 or so distinct CDR3 sequences listed, about 6% are singletons. Germline V gives CDR1 ENHRY, CDR2 SYGVKD. After removal of 10 bases from V and 6 bases from J, the junction contained 6 bases not matched to a gene. CDR3 length equals 12 residues. This clonotype was detected many times. Time point meaning: patch test 2, 6 weeks after DPC sensitization. The treatment is: therapeutic diphenylcyclopropenone sensitization with weekly scalp DPC. Sample donors consisted of patients with alopecia, aged 18 to 70 years, who were suitable for DPC. The template was total RNA from unfractionated whole blood.

This receptor was obtained from a woman aged 18-30 years with alopecia areata. Some clones in this sample may be carry-over from other donors' samples. The sequences come from whole blood, collected in connection with sensitization to the hapten diphenylcyclopropenone (DPC). The V call is TRBV10-3, the J call TRBJ2-7; 10 bases map to TRBD1. The CDR3 DNA sequence: TGTGCCACCGGGACAGGGGCCGGCGAGCAGTACTTC. Residues: CATGTGAGEQYF.